These 7 T cell receptor beta chains originate from one sample sequenced in a study of cytomegalovirus exposure and HLA in healthy donors. TCRdb keeps only in-frame clones here, not all; method: immunoSEQ multiplex PCR. Here the sample spans roughly 300,000 clones, 87% being singletons. Sequenced input: PBMCs. The origin of the receptors is a woman aged 30 to 39 in good health and CMV-seropositive.

The chain combines TRBV7-2 with TRBJ2-7, with 11 bases aligning to TRBD2. This CDR3 contains 16 residues. V trimming: 5 bases; J trimming: 0 bases; junction bases outside the gene matches: 6. Looked up from germline, CDR1 is SGHTA and CDR2 is FQGNSA. CDR3 sequence reads: CASSMRLAGLSYEQYF. The CDR3 DNA sequence: TGTGCCAGCAGCATGAGACTAGCGGGGCTCTCCTACGAGCAGTACTTC.

CDR3 DNA: TGTGCCAGCAGTCCCTTGGAGACCCCCGGCAATGAGCAGTTCTTC. Protein: CASSPLETPGNEQFF. J is TRBJ2-1 and V is TRBV27; D gene ambiguous. Trimming took 5 bases from V and 6 from J, leaving 17 bases between them. CDR1 MNHEY and CDR2 SMNVEV come from the germline V gene (reference sequence). The CDR3 covers 15 residues.

The chain is built from TRBV28 and TRBJ1-2; D not certain. The CDR3 consists of 18 residues. Germline loops: CDR1 MDHEN, CDR2 SYDVKM. V lost 6 bases, J lost 5 bases, and 28 bases lay in between. In nucleotides, the CDR3 is TGTGCCAGCAGCGCCCCCGCTAGAGCAGGAAGATTTAGTTATGGCTACACCTTC. As protein: CASSAPARAGRFSYGYTF.

This chain joins TRBV27 and TRBJ2-3, with D perhaps matching TRBD1 or TRBD2 (5 bases each). Germline CDR1 MNHEY, CDR2 SMNVEV (reference sequence). V was pared by 5 bases and J by 1 base, with 10 bases between. The CDR3 extends over 14 amino acids. The CDR3 DNA reads as TGTGCCAGCAGTCGGGAAGGGGGCACAGATACGCAGTATTTT. Translated, it gives CASSREGGTDTQYF.

The chain carries TRBV30 and TRBJ1-1; the D gene is possibly TRBD1 (6 bases). The V and J ends lost 4 bases and 7 bases respectively, with 22 bases between them. Germline assignment: CDR1 GTSNPN and CDR2 SVGIG (reference sequence). The CDR3 totals 15 residues. For the CDR3, the DNA is TGTGCCTGGACAACTGGGGGCTTGGAATGGATTGAAGCTTTCTTT. It specifies CAWTTGGLEWIEAFF.

The rearrangement links TRBV9 to TRBJ2-2, with TRBD2 matching over 11 bases. V was pared by 0 bases and J by 5 bases, with 3 bases of the junction left unmatched. In germline, CDR1 is SGDLS, CDR2 YYNGEE. CDR3 length: 16 amino acids. The CDR3 sequence: CASSVGLAGRTGELFF. The CDR3 region has the DNA TGTGCCAGCAGCGTAGGACTAGCGGGGCGGACCGGGGAGCTGTTTTTT.

Only one count was recorded for this clone. The genes are TRBV2 and TRBJ1-2; the match to TRBD1 covers 8 bases. Germline assignment: CDR1 SNHLY and CDR2 FYNNEI. The CDR3 covers 16 residues. V was pared by 7 bases and J by 2 bases, with 12 bases of the junction left unmatched. The CDR3 region has the DNA TGTGCCAGCAAGGACAGGGCTAAGTTCCGCAACTATGGCTACACCTTC. Amino acid sequence: CASKDRAKFRNYGYTF.